This passage covers 24 T cell receptor beta chains from one sample sequenced in a study of cytomegalovirus exposure and HLA in healthy donors. PCR used 60 Vbeta primers and 13 Jbeta primers. TCRdb's copy holds only in-frame clones and misses some; the assay was immunoSEQ multiplex PCR. The data show 120,000 to 150,000 clones, 75% to 90% seen once. Sample: PBMCs. The receptors were sampled from a woman in her twenties or thirties in good health and CMV-seronegative.

J is TRBJ2-1 and V is TRBV28, with TRBD2 matching 8 bases. The V segment lost 3 bases and the J segment 4 bases; nucleotides outside the gene matches: 8. This CDR3 comprises 16 residues. From germline, CDR1 is MDHEN and CDR2 SYDVKM. CDR3 DNA sequence: TGTGCCAGCAGTTTGGTACGACTAGCGCAATACAATGAGCAGTTCTTC. Its protein is CASSLVRLAQYNEQFF.

The chain couples TRBV5-1 to TRBJ2-3; a weak D match, TRBD1 (5 bases). The CDR3 totals 16 residues. Germline assignment: CDR1 SGHRS and CDR2 YFSETQ. Trimming left V 2 bases short and J 5 bases short, with 18 bases between. The CDR3 sequence is CASSFRQNRMLDTQYF. The CDR3 nucleotides are TGCGCCAGCAGCTTTCGACAGAATCGGATGCTAGATACGCAGTATTTT.

The chain uses TRBV6-5 and TRBJ2-3; TRBD1 is a possible D gene (6 bases). V was clipped by 4 bases and J by 2 bases, with 10 bases between them. Germline V lookup: CDR1 MNHEY, CDR2 SVGAGI. There are 14 residues in the CDR3. As DNA, the CDR3 is TGTGCCAGCAGTTCGGACAGAAACACAGATACGCAGTATTTT. It codes for CASSSDRNTDTQYF.

This clone was seen only once. The chain combines TRBV4-1 with TRBJ1-6, with no clear D. There are 15 residues in the CDR3. Trimming shortened V by 1 base and J by 10 bases, and 14 bases separated the two germline ends. Germline V gene sequence: CDR1 MGHRA, CDR2 YSYEKL. The CDR3 region has the DNA TGCGCCAGCAGCCAAGTTCCGGGATTAGAATCACCCCTCCACTTT. This encodes CASSQVPGLESPLHF.

The chain uses TRBV4-3 and TRBJ1-3; D perhaps matches TRBD1 (6 bases). Trimming left V 0 bases short and J 0 bases short, with 12 bases between. In germline, CDR1 is LGHNA, CDR2 YSLEER. The CDR3 is 17 residues long. CDR3 residues: CASSQDLGRGSGNTIYF. The CDR3 DNA reads TGCGCCAGCAGCCAAGATCTAGGCAGGGGCTCTGGAAACACCATATATTTT.

The J gene is TRBJ2-1, the V gene TRBV2, with TRBD2 matching over 8 bases. Looked up from germline, CDR1 is SNHLY and CDR2 is FYNNEI. With V trimmed by 2 bases and J by 5 bases, 8 bases remained unmatched. This CDR3 has 16 amino acids. The CDR3 coding sequence is TGTGCCAGCAGTGAATTAGGACTAGCCCACAACAATGAGCAGTTCTTC. Its translation is CASSELGLAHNNEQFF.

The V gene is TRBV4-3, the J gene TRBJ2-1, with 9 bases aligning to TRBD2. Per germline, CDR1 LGHNA and CDR2 YSLEER. Unmatched junction bases numbered 11, after V lost 1 base and J lost 4 bases. This CDR3 contains 18 residues. The CDR3, as DNA: TGCGCCAGCAGCCAAGCGGCAGCGGGGGGACCTTCTTACAATGAGCAGTTCTTC. Its protein product is CASSQAAAGGPSYNEQFF.

The J gene is TRBJ2-5, the V gene TRBV28, with 8 bases aligning to TRBD1. From germline, CDR1 is MDHEN and CDR2 SYDVKM. The ends lost 8 bases at V and 10 bases at J; junction bases unmatched: 15. This CDR3 has 14 amino acids. As DNA, the CDR3 is TGTGCCAGCCGTTGGTACAGGACAGGGAGGTACCAGTACTTC. This encodes CASRWYRTGRYQYF.

The chain carries TRBV10-3 and TRBJ2-7, with D possibly being TRBD1 (6 bases). The V gene's germline CDR1 is ENHRY and CDR2 SYGVKD. V lost 3 bases to trimming and J lost 2 bases, with 8 bases between them. The CDR3 is 13 amino acids. CDR3 bases: TGTGCCATCAGTGATGGACAGCCCTACGAGCAGTACTTC. Amino acids: CAISDGQPYEQYF.

The V gene is TRBV28, the J gene TRBJ1-1; TRBD1 is a possible D gene (6 bases). The CDR3 has 13 amino acids. The germline V gene encodes CDR1 MDHEN and CDR2 SYDVKM. The V and J ends lost 6 bases and 1 base respectively, with 9 bases between them. The CDR3 loop reads CASSPGQNTEAFF. As DNA, the CDR3 is TGTGCCAGCAGCCCGGGACAGAACACTGAAGCTTTCTTT.

The chain links TRBV18 to TRBJ2-1, with a tentative D call TRBD1 (7 bases). This CDR3 has 12 residues. The ends were cut back, 6 bases at V and 14 bases at J, with 17 bases in the middle. The V gene's germline CDR1 is KGHSH and CDR2 LQKENI. CDR3 coding DNA: TGTGCCAGCTCGTTCGACAGGGAGGTTAAGTTCTTC. Its protein product is CASSFDREVKFF.

Details on this clone: The same CDR3 is also encoded by other DNA sequences in this sample. The gene calls are TRBV5-1 and TRBJ1-1; TRBD1 matches 8 bases. This CDR3 is 14 amino acids long. CDR1 is SGHRS, CDR2 YFSETQ, per germline. The junction had 1 base not matched to a gene; V was cut back by 0 bases and J by 3 bases. As DNA, the CDR3 is TGCGCCAGCAGCTTGGGACAGGGGTACACTGAAGCTTTCTTT. This encodes CASSLGQGYTEAFF.

The count of this clone is one. J is TRBJ2-1 and V is TRBV9; 8 nucleotides match TRBD2. V dropped 0 bases and J dropped 4; count of bases not matched to a gene: 6. The germline V gene encodes CDR1 SGDLS and CDR2 YYNGEE. This CDR3 is 16 amino acids long. The CDR3 sequence: CASSVAGAGAYNEQFF. The DNA for the CDR3 is TGTGCCAGCAGCGTAGCGGGAGCGGGAGCTTACAATGAGCAGTTCTTC.

The chain carries TRBV5-4 and TRBJ1-6; the match to TRBD1 covers 7 bases. J gave up 7 bases and V 4 bases, and 2 bases lay outside the gene matches. The CDR3 loop spans 13 amino acids. CDR1 SGHNT and CDR2 YYREEE come from the germline V gene (reference sequence). The CDR3 DNA sequence: TGTGCCAGCAGCAGACAGGGAAATTCACCCCTCCACTTT. It translates to CASSRQGNSPLHF.

V gene TRBV5-4 combines with J gene TRBJ1-2, with D possibly matching TRBD1 (5 bases). With 1 base removed from V and 8 bases from J, the gap between germline ends came to 12 bases. This CDR3 region has 13 residues. CDR1 and CDR2 (germline): SGHNT, YYREEE (reference sequence). The CDR3 DNA reads TGTGCCAGCAGCTTGAGGCAGGGCGGAGGCTACACCTTC. It encodes CASSLRQGGGYTF.

The rearrangement joins TRBV4-1 to TRBJ2-3; 11 bases line up with TRBD2. Germline V gene sequence: CDR1 MGHRA, CDR2 YSYEKL. V was pared by 2 bases and J by 0 bases, with 10 bases of the junction left unmatched. This CDR3 is built from 19 residues. As DNA, the CDR3 is TGCGCCAGCAGCCAACGCCCTTGGGCTAGCGGGAGGAGCACAGATACGCAGTATTTT. As protein: CASSQRPWASGRSTDTQYF.

This chain connects TRBV4-2 to TRBJ1-2, with D hard to call. Per the germline V gene, CDR1 is LGHNA and CDR2 is YNFKEQ. V lost 1 base and J lost 3, with 12 bases in between. CDR3 length: 15 amino acids. The CDR3, as DNA: TGTGCCAGCAGCCAAGTGAAGGGAGACCACTATGGCTACACCTTC. Residues: CASSQVKGDHYGYTF.

This clone has more than one count but fewer than ten. This sequence joins TRBV2 and TRBJ2-1; no firm D call. The CDR3 sequence is 13 residues long. The ends were cut back, 4 bases at V and 4 bases at J, with 8 bases in the middle. The germline V gene has CDR1 SNHLY and CDR2 FYNNEI. The CDR3 sequence: CASSGVEYNEQFF. The CDR3 nucleotides read TGTGCCAGCAGTGGTGTAGAATACAATGAGCAGTTCTTC.

The V call is TRBV28, the J call TRBJ1-1, with D possibly TRBD1 on 6 matching bases. The ends were cut back, 10 bases at V and 0 bases at J, with 12 bases in the middle. The CDR3 contains 13 residues. Germline values: CDR1 MDHEN, CDR2 SYDVKM. DNA for the CDR3: TGTGCCACCCTGGACAGACTGAACACTGAAGCTTTCTTT. Amino acid sequence: CATLDRLNTEAFF.

The gene calls are TRBV28 and TRBJ2-7, with 13 bases aligning to TRBD2. The CDR3 length is 15 residues. V shed 6 bases, J shed 1 base, and the junction held 3 bases outside the gene matches. Germline V CDR1 and CDR2: MDHEN, SYDVKM. The CDR3 DNA reads TGTGCCAGCAGGATGACTAGCGGGAGGTCCTACGAGCAGTACTTC. As protein: CASRMTSGRSYEQYF.

The chain carries TRBV29-1 and TRBJ2-1; TRBD2 aligns across 8 bases. There are 13 residues in the CDR3. Trimming cost V 4 bases and J 11 bases; bases outside gene matches: 10. Germline CDR1 and CDR2: SQVTM and ANQGSEA. The CDR3 spells CSVVRAGEFKQFF. DNA of the CDR3: TGCAGCGTTGTGAGAGCGGGAGAGTTTAAGCAGTTCTTC.

The chain links TRBV30 to TRBJ2-3; no reliable D call. CDR1 and CDR2 from the germline V gene are GTSNPN and SVGIG (reference sequence). The V end was cut by 3 bases, the J end by 6 bases, with 10 bases between. The CDR3 contains 12 residues. CDR3 loop: CAWSPSLDTQYF. Here the CDR3 DNA reads TGTGCCTGGAGCCCGAGTTTGGATACGCAGTATTTT.

The chain joins TRBV2 to TRBJ2-3, with D tentatively TRBD1 (6 bases). Trimming took off 2 bases at V and 1 base at J, with 10 bases between the two ends. Germline assignment: CDR1 SNHLY and CDR2 FYNNEI. CDR3 length: 15 residues. The CDR3 is CASSEFRGGTDTQYF. The CDR3 DNA is TGTGCCAGCAGTGAATTCAGGGGAGGCACAGATACGCAGTATTTT. The full variable domain, completed using reference TRBV2 and TRBJ2-3, is EPEVTQTPSHQVTQMGQEVILRCVPISNHLYFYWYRQILGQKVEFLVSFYNNEISEKSEIFDDQFSVERPDGSNFTLKIRSTKLEDSAMYFCASSEFRGGTDTQYFGPGTRLTVL.

This chain connects TRBV4-3 to TRBJ2-7, with 7 bases identical to TRBD2. J lost 0 bases, V lost 0 bases, and 8 bases had no gene match. The CDR3 consists of 17 residues. In germline, CDR1 is LGHNA, CDR2 YSLEER. The CDR3 protein is CASSQDNTASGSYEQYF. For the CDR3, the DNA is TGCGCCAGCAGCCAAGATAATACGGCTAGCGGCTCCTACGAGCAGTACTTC.